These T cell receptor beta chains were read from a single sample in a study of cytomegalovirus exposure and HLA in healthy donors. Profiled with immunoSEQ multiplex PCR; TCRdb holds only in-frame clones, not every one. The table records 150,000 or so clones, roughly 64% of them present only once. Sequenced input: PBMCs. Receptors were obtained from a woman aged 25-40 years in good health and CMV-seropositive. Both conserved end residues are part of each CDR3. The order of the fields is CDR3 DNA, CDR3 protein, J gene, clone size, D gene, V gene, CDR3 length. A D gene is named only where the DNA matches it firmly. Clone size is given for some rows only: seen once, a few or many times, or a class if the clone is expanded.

TGTGCCAGCAGCTCCCGCGGGGTCACAGATACGCAGTATTTT | CASSSRGVTDTQYF | TRBJ2-3 | - | - | TRBV13 | 14
TGTGCCAGCAGCTCTCCCGACAGCAGAGAGACCCAGTACTTC | CASSSPDSRETQYF | TRBJ2-5 | few | - | TRBV13 | 14
TGTGCCAGCAGGGCGTCAACAGGCATCCAAGAGACCCAGTACTTC | CASRASTGIQETQYF | TRBJ2-5 | few | - | TRBV6-5 | 15
TGTGCCAGCTCACCTTGGGACAGGGCTGAAGCTTTCTTT | CASSPWDRAEAFF | TRBJ1-1 | - | TRBD1 | TRBV18 | 13
TGTGCCAGCAGTCAAACGAGACAGGGGATTGACGGCTACACCTTC | CASSQTRQGIDGYTF | TRBJ1-2 | few | TRBD1 | TRBV6-6 | 15
TGCGCCAGCAGCCAAGAGGGGGGAGGGACGGCCCTCCACTTT | CASSQEGGGTALHF | TRBJ1-6 | - | - | TRBV4-1 | 14
TGTGCTAGTGGTTTGGAGGACAGGGTTTGCGAAAAACTGTTTTTT | CASGLEDRVCEKLFF | TRBJ1-4 | - | TRBD1 | TRBV12-5 | 15
TGTGCCAGCAGGGGGACAGGGGCCAATCAGCCCCAGCATTTT | CASRGTGANQPQHF | TRBJ1-5 | once | TRBD1 | TRBV6-6 | 14
TGTGCCAGCAGCTCCCTAGCGGGAGGAGGCAATGAGCAGTTCTTC | CASSSLAGGGNEQFF | TRBJ2-1 | - | TRBD2 | TRBV6-5 | 15
TGTGCCTGGCACCGGGACAGGGGAGCTTTCTTT | CAWHRDRGAFF | TRBJ1-1 | - | TRBD1 | TRBV30 | 11
TGTGCCAGAAGCTTGTTTGGCTTCAAAGAGACCCAGTACTTC | CARSLFGFKETQYF | TRBJ2-5 | few | - | TRBV5-3 | 14
TGTGCCAGCAGCTTAGGCCAGGAAACCGGGGCCAACGTCCTGACTTTC | CASSLGQETGANVLTF | TRBJ2-6 | few | - | TRBV7-6 | 16
TGCAGTGCTAGAGACAGGGGGAAAGCTTTCTTT | CSARDRGKAFF | TRBJ1-1 | - | TRBD1 | TRBV20-1 | 11
TGTGCCAGCAGTGACAGGGGATTCGGTAAAAGCAATCAGCCCCAGCATTTT | CASSDRGFGKSNQPQHF | TRBJ1-5 | - | TRBD1 | TRBV28 | 17
TGTGCCAGCAGCGACGGACAGCCTAGCACAGATACGCAGTATTTT | CASSDGQPSTDTQYF | TRBJ2-3 | - | - | TRBV5-4 | 15
TGTGCCAGCAGCCCTACCCAGGGGATGAACGAGCAGTACTTC | CASSPTQGMNEQYF | TRBJ2-7 | - | - | TRBV7-8 | 14
TGTGCCAGCAGCGTCGAAAACTACGCCGAGCAGTACTTC | CASSVENYAEQYF | TRBJ2-7 | - | - | TRBV9 | 13
TGTGCCAGCAGCACCCGGACAGGCAAATACACAGATACGCAGTATTTT | CASSTRTGKYTDTQYF | TRBJ2-3 | - | TRBD1 | TRBV9 | 16
TGTGCCAGCTCACCCCCTGGACTAGACCACGAGCAGTACTTC | CASSPPGLDHEQYF | TRBJ2-7 | few | TRBD2 | TRBV18 | 14
TGTGCCAGCAGTTACAGGGAGCCAGGAGGATCACCCCTCCACTTT | CASSYREPGGSPLHF | TRBJ1-6 | - | - | TRBV6-6 | 15
TGTGCCAGCATACACGGGGGGAGGTGGAACTATGGCTACACCTTC | CASIHGGRWNYGYTF | TRBJ1-2 | - | - | TRBV28 | 15
TGTGCCAGTAGTATGAGCAGGGGGATCGGTGAAGCTTTCTTT | CASSMSRGIGEAFF | TRBJ1-1 | - | TRBD1 | TRBV19 | 14
TGCGCCAGCAGCTCCGGCTGGACAGCTCAAGAGACCCAGTACTTC | CASSSGWTAQETQYF | TRBJ2-5 | few | - | TRBV5-1 | 15
TGTGCCAGCCTTCTAGCGGGAGAAGGCAATGAGCAGTTCTTC | CASLLAGEGNEQFF | TRBJ2-1 | once | TRBD2 | TRBV6-1 | 14
TGTGCCAGCAAAACAGGGGGCGCTAATGAAAAACTGTTTTTT | CASKTGGANEKLFF | TRBJ1-4 | - | TRBD1 | TRBV2 | 14
TGTGCCAGCAGCCCACCCCCCTTTCGGACTGAAGCTTTCTTT | CASSPPPFRTEAFF | TRBJ1-1 | - | - | TRBV11-2 | 14
TGTGCCAGCAGCTTAACAGGAAGAGCCCAGCATTTT | CASSLTGRAQHF | TRBJ1-5 | - | - | TRBV7-2 | 12
TGTGCCAGCATTGGACTAGCGGGGGCCAAAGAGACCCAGTACTTC | CASIGLAGAKETQYF | TRBJ2-5 | - | TRBD2 | TRBV6-5 | 15
TGTGCCAGCAGTGCTATCTCTACGAATTCACCCCTCCACTTT | CASSAISTNSPLHF | TRBJ1-6 | - | - | TRBV2 | 14
TGTGCCAGCAGTCGGGGGACAGGGCTGGAATATGGCTACACCTTC | CASSRGTGLEYGYTF | TRBJ1-2 | few | TRBD1 | TRBV6-5 | 15
TGTGCCAGCAGCTTACGTGGGCTAGCGGGAGCCTACAATGAGCAGTTCTTC | CASSLRGLAGAYNEQFF | TRBJ2-1 | - | TRBD2 | TRBV7-2 | 17
TGTGCCAGCAGTGTTGCCAGGGCCTTCTCCTACGAGCAGTACTTC | CASSVARAFSYEQYF | TRBJ2-7 | - | - | TRBV2 | 15
TGTGCCAGCAGCGACCGACAGGGGCGGTTCGTTGAGCAGTACTTC | CASSDRQGRFVEQYF | TRBJ2-7 | - | TRBD1 | TRBV6-1 | 15
TGTGCCAGCAGCTTAGACAACACCTACGAGCAGTACTTC | CASSLDNTYEQYF | TRBJ2-7 | - | - | TRBV7-3 | 13
TGTGCCAGCGGACCTAGTTCAGCGGGAAACGAGCAGTACTTC | CASGPSSAGNEQYF | TRBJ2-7 | - | TRBD2 | TRBV11-3 | 14